The next 9 T cell receptor beta chains were all read from a single sample in a study of shared clonotypes between healthy human individuals. Cells designated naive CD8 were CD45RO-negative and were positively selected for CCR7, with terminally differentiated effector memory CD45RA+ cells excluded. The data were produced by immunoSEQ multiplex PCR, yet TCRdb's version contains in-frame clones alone and is incomplete. The data contain about 750,000 clones, more than 85% of them seen just once; the ten biggest clones take up about 24%. The sample taken for sequencing was naive CD8+ T cells sorted from blood. The receptors were sampled from a young man in good health.

The count of this clone is one. V gene TRBV27 combines with J gene TRBJ1-1; perhaps TRBD1 as D (6 bases). The CDR3 is 14 amino acids. V shed 5 bases and J shed 6 bases, with 16 bases lying between them. Per germline, CDR1 MNHEY and CDR2 SMNVEV (reference sequence). CDR3 amino acids: CASSPSQGAAEAFF. The DNA for the CDR3 is TGTGCCAGCAGTCCCTCACAGGGAGCGGCTGAAGCTTTCTTT.

V is TRBV18 and J is TRBJ2-5; D may be TRBD1 (7 bases). Trimming removed 0 bases at V and 3 bases at J, with 11 bases between. This CDR3 spans 15 amino acids. The germline gives CDR1 KGHSH, CDR2 LQKENI. The CDR3 region is CASSPPEGAEETQYF. The CDR3 nucleotides read TGTGCCAGCTCACCACCGGAGGGGGCTGAAGAGACCCAGTACTTC. Variable domain in full (rest from reference TRBV18 and TRBJ2-5): NAGVMQNPRHLVRRRGQEARLRCSPMKGHSHVYWYRQLPEEGLKFMVYLQKENIIDESGMPKERFSAEFPKEGPSILRIQQVVRGDSAAYFCASSPPEGAEETQYFGPGTRLLVL.

The count of this clone is one. V and J are TRBV11-3 and TRBJ1-1; TRBD1 might be the D (6 bases). The V gene lost 4 bases and the J gene lost 4 bases, with 16 bases spanning the gap. The CDR3 sequence is 15 residues long. The germline gives CDR1 SGHNT, CDR2 YENEEA. Here the CDR3 reads CASSSPGVGITEAFF. Here the CDR3 DNA reads TGTGCCAGCAGCTCCCCAGGGGTGGGGATCACTGAAGCTTTCTTT.

The CDR3, as DNA: TGTGCCAGCAGCTTAGACGTACACTCAGGGACAGGGATATTGTACGAGCAGTACTTC. It codes for CASSLDVHSGTGILYEQYF. The J gene is TRBJ2-7, the V gene TRBV7-9; 9 bases align to TRBD1. Germline CDR1 and CDR2: SEHNR and FQNEAQ (reference sequence). This CDR3 has 19 residues. The junction had 17 bases not matched to a gene; V was cut back by 1 base and J by 4 bases.

V usage is TRBV7-6 and J usage is TRBJ2-7; D call uncertain. Trimming took 2 bases from V and 2 from J, leaving 7 bases between them. Germline V gene sequence: CDR1 SGHVS, CDR2 FNYEAQ. This CDR3 region has 13 residues. The CDR3 is CASSLWDTYEQYF. The CDR3 nucleotides are TGTGCCAGCAGCTTATGGGATACCTACGAGCAGTACTTC. The full variable domain, completed using reference TRBV7-6 and TRBJ2-7, is GAGVSQSPRYKVTKRGQDVALRCDPISGHVSLYWYRQALGQGPEFLTYFNYEAQQDKSGLPNDRFSAERPEGSISTLTIQRTEQRDSAMYRCASSLWDTYEQYFGPGTRLTVT.

The rearrangement links TRBV10-3 to TRBJ1-1; no clear D gene. Germline V gene sequence: CDR1 ENHRY, CDR2 SYGVKD. V lost 3 bases and J 3 bases, leaving 11 bases between the germline ends. The CDR3 runs to 14 residues. CDR3 protein: CAISEGGKDTEAFF. The DNA of the CDR3 is TGTGCCATCAGTGAAGGAGGCAAAGACACTGAAGCTTTCTTT.

The V and J genes are TRBV28 and TRBJ2-7; TRBD1 aligns across 8 bases. The CDR3 consists of 15 residues. Trimming at V came to 5 bases and at J to 9 bases, leaving 15 bases not matched to a gene. Germline V CDR1 and CDR2: MDHEN, SYDVKM. The CDR3 DNA is TGTGCCAGCAGTCCATCCCTTGGGACAGGTATAGGGCAGTACTTC. This sequence encodes CASSPSLGTGIGQYF.

This sequence joins TRBV7-6 and TRBJ2-7; D is ambiguous. The CDR3 length is 14 residues. Trimming removed 2 bases from V and 1 base from J, with 9 bases in between. The germline gives CDR1 SGHVS, CDR2 FNYEAQ. CDR3: CASSLNGESYEQYF. The CDR3 DNA follows: TGTGCCAGCAGCTTAAACGGTGAATCCTACGAGCAGTACTTC.

This clone was seen a single time. The chain joins TRBV7-2 to TRBJ2-5; 7 bases are a match to TRBD2. With V trimmed by 1 base and J by 5 bases, 4 bases remained unmatched. CDR1 and CDR2 (germline): SGHTA, FQGNSA. This CDR3 contains 14 residues. The CDR3, as DNA: TGTGCCAGCAGCTTAGGAGGGGAGGGGGAGACCCAGTACTTC. It translates to CASSLGGEGETQYF.